A single sample is the source of the 16 T cell receptor beta chains below, sequenced in a study of T cell responses to AZD1222 COVID-19 vaccine. The protocol was immunoSEQ multiplex PCR, while the TCRdb copy is restricted to in-frame clones and leaves out a portion. Among 90,000 to 150,000 clones, around 90% were seen once, and the ten largest hold approximately 8.4%. The source material was peripheral blood, sampled on day 0 of AZD1222 vaccination. These receptors were collected from an adult in good health.

The chain carries TRBV27 and TRBJ1-2, with D hard to call. Germline assignment: CDR1 MNHEY and CDR2 SMNVEV (reference sequence). Trimming shortened V by 3 bases and J by 2 bases, and 7 bases separated the two germline ends. The CDR3 contains 13 residues. The CDR3 here is CASSLGWNYGYTF. The CDR3 DNA reads TGTGCCAGCAGTTTGGGGTGGAACTATGGCTACACCTTC.

The gene calls are TRBV13 and TRBJ2-5; TRBD2 is a possible D gene (5 bases). This CDR3 is 17 amino acids long. Germline-derived CDR1 and CDR2 are PRHDT and FYEKMQ (reference sequence). The V end lost 1 base, the J end lost 3 bases, and 18 bases lay between the germline ends. CDR3 DNA sequence: TGTGCCAGCAGCTTAGCGGGGTTGTTAGGCGCAGAAGAGACCCAGTACTTC. As protein: CASSLAGLLGAEETQYF.

This clone showed up just once. The rearrangement uses TRBV5-1 and TRBJ1-2; 9 nucleotides match TRBD1. V trimming: 4 bases; J trimming: 0 bases; junction bases outside the gene matches: 16. Germline V lookup: CDR1 SGHRS, CDR2 YFSETQ. There are 19 residues in the CDR3. CDR3 DNA sequence: TGCGCCAGCAGCATCGGGACAGGGTCGACATCACTGCCTAACTATGGCTACACCTTC. Its protein product is CASSIGTGSTSLPNYGYTF.

CDR3 sequence: CASSVGQDSYEQYF. Here the CDR3 DNA reads TGTGCCAGCAGTGTAGGACAGGATTCCTACGAGCAGTACTTC. The rearrangement links TRBV2 to TRBJ2-7, with 7 bases fitting TRBD1. V shed 4 bases and J 1 base; nucleotides not matched to a gene: 4. The CDR3 sequence is 14 residues long. Per germline, CDR1 SNHLY and CDR2 FYNNEI.

The chain is built from TRBV28 and TRBJ1-1; 9 positions agree with TRBD1. Trimming removed 7 bases from V and 3 bases from J; junction bases left unmatched: 9. The germline V gene has CDR1 MDHEN and CDR2 SYDVKM. The CDR3 sequence is 15 residues long. Here the CDR3 DNA reads TGTGCCAGCAACCTTCCGGGACAGGGTGACACTGAAGCTTTCTTT. Protein product: CASNLPGQGDTEAFF.

The rearrangement joins TRBV2 to TRBJ2-2, with D possibly matching TRBD2 (5 bases). V was cut by 4 bases and J by 5 bases, with 11 bases left in between. The CDR3 runs 14 residues. CDR1 and CDR2 (germline): SNHLY, FYNNEI. CDR3 region: CASSGTGITGELFF. CDR3 nucleotides: TGTGCCAGCAGTGGAACCGGGATTACCGGGGAGCTGTTTTTT. The full variable domain, its missing parts supplied by reference TRBV2 and TRBJ2-2, is EPEVTQTPSHQVTQMGQEVILRCVPISNHLYFYWYRQILGQKVEFLVSFYNNEISEKSEIFDDQFSVERPDGSNFTLKIRSTKLEDSAMYFCASSGTGITGELFFGEGSRLTVL.

This clone occurred a few times. The V call is TRBV27, the J call TRBJ1-2, with D hard to call. CDR1 is MNHEY and CDR2 is SMNVEV in the germline V gene (reference sequence). The CDR3 length is 15 residues. V was clipped by 4 bases and J by 4 bases, with 16 bases between them. CDR3 loop: CASSWNPMPSYGYTF. The CDR3 DNA reads TGTGCCAGCAGTTGGAACCCGATGCCTAGCTATGGCTACACCTTC.

The chain recombines TRBV30 with TRBJ1-1; D is ambiguous. CDR3 length: 12 amino acids. Trimming took 6 bases from V and 1 from J, leaving 9 bases between them. Germline V gene sequence: CDR1 GTSNPN, CDR2 SVGIG (reference sequence). CDR3 nucleotides: TGTGCCTGTCGACCTCGGAACACTGAAGCTTTCTTT. Amino acid sequence: CACRPRNTEAFF. Looking up the rest from reference TRBV30 and TRBJ1-1 gives the full variable domain: SQTIHQWPATLVQPVGSPLSLECTVEGTSNPNLYWYRQAAGRGLQLLFYSVGIGQISSEVPQNLSASRPQDRQFILSSKKLLLSDSGFYLCACRPRNTEAFFGQGTRLTVV.

The chain links TRBV19 to TRBJ2-1; TRBD2 matches 8 bases. The CDR3 consists of 16 residues. The V and J ends lost 5 bases and 8 bases, in that order; junction bases with no gene match: 14. Per the germline V gene, CDR1 is LNHDA and CDR2 is SQIVND (reference sequence). The CDR3 sequence: CASSQWGTRVEHEQFF. CDR3 DNA: TGTGCCAGTAGTCAGTGGGGGACTAGGGTCGAACATGAGCAGTTCTTC.

The chain has TRBV30 and TRBJ1-2; the D gene is possibly TRBD1 (6 bases). CDR3 size: 15 residues. Trimming pared 3 bases from V and 5 bases from J, leaving 19 bases between. Germline loops: CDR1 GTSNPN, CDR2 SVGIG (reference sequence). Here the CDR3 DNA reads TGTGCCTGGAGCGCACTCGACAGGAACCTTTATGGCTACACCTTC. This gives the protein CAWSALDRNLYGYTF. The full variable domain, with the rest looked up from reference TRBV30 and TRBJ1-2, is SQTIHQWPATLVQPVGSPLSLECTVEGTSNPNLYWYRQAAGRGLQLLFYSVGIGQISSEVPQNLSASRPQDRQFILSSKKLLLSDSGFYLCAWSALDRNLYGYTFGSGTRLTVV.

The chain uses TRBV30 and TRBJ1-6, with no clear D. Germline loops: CDR1 GTSNPN, CDR2 SVGIG (reference sequence). The V gene lost 7 bases and the J gene lost 8 bases, with 18 bases spanning the gap. The CDR3 totals 14 residues. The chain's CDR3 is CAYGRGRLYSPLHF. CDR3 DNA: TGTGCCTACGGGAGAGGCAGGCTCTATTCACCCCTCCACTTT.

The V call is TRBV7-9, the J call TRBJ2-1, with no clear D. The germline gives CDR1 SEHNR, CDR2 FQNEAQ (reference sequence). CDR3 length: 12 amino acids. The CDR3 DNA follows: TGTGTCACCCCCTCCTTCCACAATGAGCAGTTCTTC. This translates into CVTPSFHNEQFF. Combining the CDR3 with reference TRBV7-9 and TRBJ2-1 gives the whole variable domain DTGVSQNPRHKITKRGQNVTFRCDPISEHNRLYWYRQTLGQGPEFLTYFQNEAQLEKSRLLSDRFSAERPKGSFSTLEIQRTEQGDSAMYLCVTPSFHNEQFFGPGTRLTVL.

The rearrangement joins TRBV7-3 to TRBJ2-2; a weak D match, TRBD2 (5 bases). CDR3 length equals 15 residues. Germline CDR1 reads SGHTA; CDR2 reads FQGTGA. V was cut by 3 bases and J by 0 bases, with 8 bases left in between. The CDR3 region has the DNA TGTGCCAGCAGCTTGATAGCGACGAACACCGGGGAGCTGTTTTTT. Translating it yields CASSLIATNTGELFF.

The chain carries TRBV19 and TRBJ1-2; D call uncertain. Germline V gene sequence: CDR1 LNHDA, CDR2 SQIVND (reference sequence). Trimming took 3 bases from V and 8 from J, leaving 13 bases between them. CDR3 size: 13 residues. The CDR3 nucleotides read TGTGCCAGTAGTATTAAGGGTACGGGCGGCTACACCTTC. Translation: CASSIKGTGGYTF.

This clone has only one observation. This rearrangement joins TRBV4-2 to TRBJ1-4; D remains unclear. V was pared by 3 bases and J by 0 bases, with 11 bases between. The CDR3 contains 16 residues. Germline V CDR1 and CDR2: LGHNA, YNFKEQ. For the CDR3, the DNA is TGTGCCAGCAGCCAGTGGACGGCAGCAACTAATGAAAAACTGTTTTTT. Encoded protein: CASSQWTAATNEKLFF.

This sequence joins TRBV6-1 and TRBJ1-1; TRBD1 matches at 8 bases. J lost 1 base, V lost 2 bases, and 0 bases had no gene match. There are 14 residues in the CDR3. Germline CDR1 reads MNHNS; CDR2 reads SASEGT. CDR3 coding DNA: TGTGCCAGCAGTGAACAGGGGGCGAACACTGAAGCTTTCTTT. This sequence encodes CASSEQGANTEAFF.